These 28 T cell receptor beta chains share one sample of origin, sequenced in a study of blood T cell repertoires in COVID-19. This table comes from immunoSEQ multiplex PCR, and its TCRdb copy is limited to in-frame clones, with some not included. The data show around 400,000 clones, with around 87% seen just once and about 2.3% held by the top ten. The specimen was peripheral blood. Receptor source: an older woman with COVID-19, enrolled during active disease.

V is TRBV9 and J is TRBJ1-3; 7 nucleotides match TRBD1. CDR3 size: 12 residues. Germline CDR1 and CDR2: SGDLS and YYNGEE. V dropped 4 bases and J dropped 10; count of bases not matched to a gene: 5. The DNA for the CDR3 is TGTGCCAGCAGCCCCCCAGGGGGTACCATATATTTT. Translation: CASSPPGGTIYF.

J is TRBJ2-2 and V is TRBV2; 7 bases agree with TRBD1. The CDR3 loop spans 15 amino acids. Trimming cost V 8 bases and J 6 bases; bases outside gene matches: 12. Looked up from germline, CDR1 is SNHLY and CDR2 is FYNNEI. CDR3 sequence reads: CASSSDRVVSGELFF. CDR3 sequence (DNA): TGTGCCAGCTCTTCCGACAGGGTGGTATCCGGGGAGCTGTTTTTT.

The chain recombines TRBV11-2 with TRBJ2-2; D remains unclear. The CDR3 is made up of 16 amino acids. CDR1 is SGHAT and CDR2 is FQNNGV in the germline V gene. V was cut by 0 bases and J by 6 bases, with 14 bases left in between. CDR3 region: CASSLDSSFSPGELFF. Here the CDR3 DNA reads TGTGCCAGCAGCTTAGATTCGTCGTTTAGCCCCGGGGAGCTGTTTTTT.

V is TRBV3-1 (or the pseudogene TRBV3-2) and J is TRBJ2-7, with D perhaps TRBD2 (6 bases). CDR3 size: 13 residues. From germline, CDR1 is LGHDT and CDR2 YNNKEL (reference sequence). The V and J ends lost 6 bases and 6 bases respectively, with 15 bases between them. CDR3 residues: CASRGTVLGEQYF. Here the CDR3 DNA reads TGTGCCAGCAGAGGGACTGTACTGGGCGAGCAGTACTTC.

The chain joins TRBV5-8 to TRBJ2-4, with D uncertain. Trimming stripped 4 bases from V and 0 bases from J, with 11 bases between. This CDR3 is 15 amino acids long. Germline V lookup: CDR1 SGHTS, CDR2 YDEGEE. Written as DNA, the CDR3 is TGTGCCAGCAGCCCCCGCGAGGTAGCCAAAAACATTCAGTACTTC. Its protein is CASSPREVAKNIQYF.

The J gene is TRBJ2-5, the V gene TRBV15; D may be TRBD2 (5 bases). Germline-derived CDR1 and CDR2 are LNHNV and YYDKDF (reference sequence). This CDR3 has 13 residues. Between the trimmed V and J ends, which lost 1 base and 2 bases, there was a span of 5 bases. CDR3 in amino acids: CATSRGEQETQYF. The CDR3 region has the DNA TGTGCCACCAGCAGAGGGGAGCAAGAGACCCAGTACTTC.

The chain links TRBV6-2 or TRBV6-3 to TRBJ1-6; D possibly corresponds to TRBD1 (5 bases). The CDR3 contains 16 residues. The V gene's germline CDR1 is MNHEY and CDR2 SVGEGT. The ends were cut back, 4 bases at V and 7 bases at J, with 17 bases in the middle. The CDR3 is CASSFLGVQPNSPLHF. CDR3 nucleotides: TGTGCCAGCAGTTTCCTAGGGGTTCAGCCCAATTCACCCCTCCACTTT.

This rearrangement joins TRBV5-1 to TRBJ1-2; D gene unclear. The CDR3 is 13 amino acids. The germline V gene encodes CDR1 SGHRS and CDR2 YFSETQ. V was trimmed by 6 bases and J by 4 bases, leaving 13 bases between them. The CDR3 sequence: CASTPAAAYGYTF. The CDR3, as DNA: TGCGCCAGCACCCCTGCGGCGGCCTATGGCTACACCTTC.

The chain combines TRBV5-1 with TRBJ1-2; the D gene is possibly TRBD1 (6 bases). Germline assignment: CDR1 SGHRS and CDR2 YFSETQ. CDR3 size: 13 residues. V was shortened by 4 bases and J by 4 bases, with 11 bases between the two germline ends. The CDR3 region is CASSDTGRYGYTF. CDR3 sequence (DNA): TGCGCCAGCAGCGACACAGGGCGCTATGGCTACACCTTC.

The chain has TRBV10-3 and TRBJ1-6; 8 bases fit TRBD1. J lost 0 bases, V lost 6 bases, and 4 bases had no gene match. The CDR3 spans 16 residues. The germline V gene has CDR1 ENHRY and CDR2 SYGVKD. The DNA for the CDR3 is TGTGCCATCAGGTCGGACAGGGTCTCCTATAATTCACCCCTCCACTTT. Translated: CAIRSDRVSYNSPLHF.

To note about this clone: Other DNA sequences from this sample encode an identical CDR3 as well. This chain joins TRBV27 and TRBJ1-1; the D gene is possibly TRBD1 (6 bases). Germline V gene sequence: CDR1 MNHEY, CDR2 SMNVEV (reference sequence). Trimming removed 2 bases at V and 0 bases at J, with 7 bases between. The CDR3 has 14 residues. This CDR3 is CASSLDRLNTEAFF. DNA of the CDR3: TGTGCCAGCAGTTTAGACAGGCTGAACACTGAAGCTTTCTTT.

This chain connects TRBV7-8 to TRBJ1-3; possible D gene TRBD1, 6 bases. The CDR3 has 17 residues. Trimming took 5 bases from V and 0 from J, leaving 17 bases between them. Per the germline V gene, CDR1 is SGHVS and CDR2 is FQNEAQ. The CDR3 loop is CASSGDRTVLSGNTIYF. DNA for the CDR3: TGTGCCAGCAGCGGAGACAGGACCGTACTCTCTGGAAACACCATATATTTT.

The chain combines TRBV28 with TRBJ1-2; D possibly corresponds to TRBD1 (5 bases). Germline loops: CDR1 MDHEN, CDR2 SYDVKM. V gave up 5 bases and J gave up 7 bases, with 20 bases separating them. The CDR3 contains 15 residues. CDR3 sequence: CASSTLQGRRGGYTF. CDR3 DNA sequence: TGTGCCAGCAGTACTCTCCAGGGCAGGAGGGGTGGCTACACCTTC.

This clone was seen a handful of times. CDR3 sequence reads: CASSEKGQAHSGNTIYF. CDR3 sequence (DNA): TGTGCCAGCAGCGAGAAGGGACAGGCTCACTCTGGAAACACCATATATTTT. The rearrangement links TRBV7-9 to TRBJ1-3; 8 bases align to TRBD1. The V gene end was trimmed by 5 bases and the J gene end by 0 bases; junction bases not matched to a gene: 9. From germline, CDR1 is SEHNR and CDR2 FQNEAQ (reference sequence). This CDR3 contains 17 residues.

The chain combines TRBV19 with TRBJ2-7; TRBD2 might be the D (6 bases). The CDR3 extends over 13 amino acids. Germline CDR1 reads LNHDA; CDR2 reads SQIVND (reference sequence). V was shortened by 5 bases and J by 5 bases, with 13 bases between the two germline ends. CDR3: CASSPGLSNEQYF. The CDR3 DNA follows: TGTGCCAGTAGTCCGGGACTCAGTAACGAGCAGTACTTC.

This clone has more than one count but fewer than ten. The chain links TRBV19 to TRBJ1-5; D gene unclear. Per germline, CDR1 LNHDA and CDR2 SQIVND (reference sequence). Trimming took off 3 bases at V and 5 bases at J, with 11 bases between the two ends. The CDR3 has 14 amino acids. The CDR3 loop is CASSMVESHQPQHF. CDR3 coding DNA: TGTGCCAGTAGTATGGTGGAGTCACATCAGCCCCAGCATTTT.

The chain has TRBV3-1 (or the pseudogene TRBV3-2) and TRBJ1-1, with 9 bases fitting TRBD1. The ends lost 4 bases at V and 11 bases at J; junction bases unmatched: 8. The germline V gene has CDR1 LGHDT and CDR2 YNNKEL (reference sequence). This CDR3 region has 13 residues. The CDR3 DNA reads as TGTGCCAGCAGCCGAGGGGGACAGGGATCGGCTTTCTTT. It specifies CASSRGGQGSAFF.

This sequence joins TRBV29-1 and TRBJ2-7, with D perhaps matching TRBD1 (6 bases). The length of the CDR3 is 13 residues. Trimming shortened V by 2 bases and J by 2 bases, and 10 bases separated the two germline ends. Looked up from germline, CDR1 is SQVTM and CDR2 is ANQGSEA. The CDR3, as DNA: TGCAGCGTTGAATGGGACACCCCCTACGAGCAGTACTTC. Translated, it gives CSVEWDTPYEQYF.

The chain is built from TRBV6-1 and TRBJ1-6; D gene uncertain. Germline V lookup: CDR1 MNHNS, CDR2 SASEGT. The length of the CDR3 is 14 residues. V shed 0 bases and J shed 7 bases, with 7 bases lying between them. The CDR3 reads CASSEANRNSPLHF. CDR3 coding DNA: TGTGCCAGCAGTGAAGCTAACAGAAATTCACCCCTCCACTTT.

The chain links TRBV11-2 to TRBJ1-3; 7 bases are a match to TRBD1. Unmatched junction bases numbered 15, after V lost 4 bases and J lost 3 bases. The germline V gene has CDR1 SGHAT and CDR2 FQNNGV. CDR3 length: 18 amino acids. Here the CDR3 reads CASSSGPGQRGIGNTIYF. The CDR3 DNA reads as TGTGCCAGCAGCTCGGGCCCGGGACAGCGAGGAATTGGAAACACCATATATTTT.

CDR3 nucleotide sequence: TGTGCCACCAGCAGAGACCAAACAGGGTCGATGAACTATGGCTACACCTTC. Translated: CATSRDQTGSMNYGYTF. V is TRBV15 and J is TRBJ1-2; a possible D gene is TRBD1 (6 bases). V lost 0 bases to trimming and J lost 2 bases, with 16 bases between them. CDR3 length: 17 residues. Germline values: CDR1 LNHNV, CDR2 YYDKDF (reference sequence). The full variable domain, rest sourced from reference TRBV15 and TRBJ1-2, is DAMVIQNPRYQVTQFGKPVTLSCSQTLNHNVMYWYQQKSSQAPKLLFHYYDKDFNNEADTPDNFQSRRPNTSFCFLDIRSPGLGDTAMYLCATSRDQTGSMNYGYTFGSGTRLTVV.

V gene TRBV7-3 combines with J gene TRBJ1-1; D ambiguous. CDR3 length: 13 residues. V lost 2 bases and J 3 bases, leaving 7 bases between the germline ends. Germline values: CDR1 SGHTA, CDR2 FQGTGA. CDR3 region: CASSLVRDTEAFF. The CDR3 bases are TGTGCCAGCAGCTTAGTGAGGGACACTGAAGCTTTCTTT.

There are a few counts of this clone. The gene calls are TRBV10-3 and TRBJ1-6, with D perhaps matching TRBD1 (5 bases). Trimming shortened V by 9 bases and J by 2 bases, and 11 bases separated the two germline ends. The CDR3 has 14 residues. CDR1 is ENHRY, CDR2 SYGVKD, per germline. The CDR3 here is CAIGGTPYNSPLHF. DNA of the CDR3: TGTGCCATTGGAGGGACCCCCTATAATTCACCCCTCCACTTT.

This chain connects TRBV5-6 to TRBJ2-1, with D possibly matching TRBD2 (5 bases). The CDR3 sequence is 15 residues long. Germline V gene sequence: CDR1 SGHDT, CDR2 YYEEEE. V was pared by 0 bases and J by 0 bases, with 7 bases between. CDR3 region: CASSLASNSYNEQFF. CDR3 bases: TGTGCCAGCAGCTTGGCTAGCAACTCCTACAATGAGCAGTTCTTC.

The rearrangement joins TRBV5-1 to TRBJ1-2, with D tentatively TRBD1 (5 bases). This CDR3 has 14 amino acids. The germline CDR1 and CDR2 sequences are SGHRS and YFSETQ. Trimming pared 4 bases from V and 4 bases from J, leaving 14 bases between. CDR3 DNA: TGCGCCAGCAGCCCTCAGGGAATTAGCTATGGCTACACCTTC. Amino acids: CASSPQGISYGYTF.

With respect to this clone: Other DNA sequences in the same sample also yield this CDR3. The CDR3 loop is CASSLVSGGNTEAFF. For the CDR3, the DNA is TGCGCCAGCAGCTTGGTTTCAGGGGGGAACACTGAAGCTTTCTTT. The V and J genes are TRBV5-1 and TRBJ1-1; TRBD1 aligns across 7 bases. With V trimmed by 0 bases and J by 1 base, 3 bases remained unmatched. The CDR3 extends over 15 amino acids. Germline V lookup: CDR1 SGHRS, CDR2 YFSETQ.

This chain joins TRBV9 and TRBJ1-6; weak D call: TRBD1 (5 bases). The CDR3 loop spans 16 amino acids. Germline-derived CDR1 and CDR2 are SGDLS and YYNGEE. V shed 0 bases and J shed 3 bases, with 10 bases lying between them. The DNA of the CDR3 is TGTGCCAGCAGCGTAGGGGGGGAGATCTATAATTCACCCCTCCACTTT. Translation gives CASSVGGEIYNSPLHF.

This sequence joins TRBV20-1 and TRBJ2-1; 7 bases match TRBD2. Trimming took 3 bases from V and 9 from J; bases not matched to a gene: 11. The V gene's germline CDR1 is DFQATT and CDR2 SNEGSKA (reference sequence). This CDR3 spans 14 amino acids. CDR3 region: CSASDLTSVGEQFF. The CDR3 DNA is TGCAGTGCTAGTGACTTAACTAGCGTTGGTGAGCAGTTCTTC.